By sample fraction, the clone carrying this T cell receptor beta chain is medium-sized. As yet, its antigen is unknown. V gave up 5 bases and J gave up 5 bases, with 21 bases separating them. The CDR3 has 16 residues. Germline V gene data show CDR1 as MDHEN and CDR2 as SYDVKM. Clones were read by immunoSEQ multiplex PCR, and TCRdb kept only the in-frame ones, dropping some. Of just over 40,000 clones detected, approximately 89% appear once; the ten largest clones hold roughly 3.4%. The source of the sample is a study of OX40 agonist ivuxolimab in advanced cancers. General study results and limits: Researchers report that CD8+ T cells had, on average, more expanded clones than CD4+.

The chain has TRBV28 and TRBJ1-2; D remains unclear. This sequence was found in an adult with an advanced solid tumor such as melanoma, head and neck, liver or kidney cancer. The sample was CD4+ or CD8+ T cells sorted from blood, taken in a trial of the OX40 agonist ivuxolimab. The CDR3 reads CASSGPWSPTTYGYTF. The DNA for the CDR3 is TGTGCCAGCAGTGGCCCGTGGAGCCCGACCACGTATGGCTACACCTTC.